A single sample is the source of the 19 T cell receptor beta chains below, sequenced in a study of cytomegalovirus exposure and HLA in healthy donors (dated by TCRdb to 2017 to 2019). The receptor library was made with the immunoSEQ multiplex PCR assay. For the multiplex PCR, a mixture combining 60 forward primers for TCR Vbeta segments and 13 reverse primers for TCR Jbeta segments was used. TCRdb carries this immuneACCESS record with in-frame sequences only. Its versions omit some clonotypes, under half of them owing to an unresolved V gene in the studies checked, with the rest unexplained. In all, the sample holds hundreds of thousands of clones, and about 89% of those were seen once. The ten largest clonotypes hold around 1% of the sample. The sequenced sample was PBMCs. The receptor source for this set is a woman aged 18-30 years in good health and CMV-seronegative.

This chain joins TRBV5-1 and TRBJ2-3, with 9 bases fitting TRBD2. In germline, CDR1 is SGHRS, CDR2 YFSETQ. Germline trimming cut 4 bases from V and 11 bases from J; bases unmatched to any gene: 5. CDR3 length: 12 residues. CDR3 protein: CASSPDSGGQYF. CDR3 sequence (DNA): TGCGCCAGCAGCCCGGATAGCGGGGGGCAGTATTTT.

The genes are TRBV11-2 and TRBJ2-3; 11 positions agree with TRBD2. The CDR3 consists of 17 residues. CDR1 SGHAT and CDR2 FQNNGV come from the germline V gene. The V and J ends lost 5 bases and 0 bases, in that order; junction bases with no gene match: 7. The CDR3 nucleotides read TGTGCCAGCAGCCGCCGCCTAGCGGGGGGAAGCACAGATACGCAGTATTTT. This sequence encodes CASSRRLAGGSTDTQYF.

The CDR3 DNA reads as TGTGCCAGCAGTTACGGCGGAACAGGGTTTCCTGAAGCTTTCTTT. Translation: CASSYGGTGFPEAFF. The chain carries TRBV6-5 and TRBJ1-1; possible D gene TRBD1, 6 bases. The CDR3 runs to 15 residues. Germline values: CDR1 MNHEY, CDR2 SVGAGI. The V gene lost 2 bases and the J gene lost 6 bases, with 16 bases spanning the gap.

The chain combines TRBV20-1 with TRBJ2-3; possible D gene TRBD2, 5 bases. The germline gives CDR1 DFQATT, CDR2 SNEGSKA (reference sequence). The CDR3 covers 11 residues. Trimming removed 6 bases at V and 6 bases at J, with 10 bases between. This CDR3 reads CSAIASDTQYF. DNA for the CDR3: TGCAGTGCAATAGCGTCGGATACGCAGTATTTT.

The chain's CDR3 is CASSFFYSGGASGDTQYF. Here the CDR3 DNA reads TGTGCCAGCAGCTTCTTTTATAGCGGGGGGGCATCCGGAGATACGCAGTATTTT. The V call is TRBV13, the J call TRBJ2-3, with TRBD2 matching 11 bases. There are 18 residues in the CDR3. With V trimmed by 3 bases and J by 5 bases, 13 bases remained unmatched. The germline V gene encodes CDR1 PRHDT and CDR2 FYEKMQ (reference sequence).

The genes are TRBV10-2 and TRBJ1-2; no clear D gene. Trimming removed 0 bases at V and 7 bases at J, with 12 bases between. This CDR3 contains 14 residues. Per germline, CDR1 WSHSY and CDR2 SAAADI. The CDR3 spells CASSESGGSRGYTF. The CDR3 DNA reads TGCGCCAGCAGTGAGTCGGGCGGGTCCCGTGGCTACACCTTC.

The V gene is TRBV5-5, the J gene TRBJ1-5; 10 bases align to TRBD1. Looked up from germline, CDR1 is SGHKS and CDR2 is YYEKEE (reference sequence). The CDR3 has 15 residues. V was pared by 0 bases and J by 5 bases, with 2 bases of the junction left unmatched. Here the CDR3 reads CASSLGQGAYQPQHF. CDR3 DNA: TGTGCCAGCAGCTTGGGACAGGGGGCATATCAGCCCCAGCATTTT. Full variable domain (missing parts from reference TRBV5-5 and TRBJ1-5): DAGVTQSPTHLIKTRGQQVTLRCSPISGHKSVSWYQQVLGQGPQFIFQYYEKEERGRGNFPDRFSARQFPNYSSELNVNALLLGDSALYLCASSLGQGAYQPQHFGDGTRLSIL.

Here the CDR3 DNA reads TGTGCCAGCAGTGGGCTAGCGGGGGGGCGTAACGGGGAGCTGTTTTTT. It yields the protein CASSGLAGGRNGELFF. The chain has TRBV25-1 and TRBJ2-2, with 12 bases fitting TRBD2. This CDR3 is built from 16 residues. Germline lookup yields CDR1 MGHDK and CDR2 SYGVNS. With V trimmed by 4 bases and J by 7 bases, 7 bases remained unmatched.

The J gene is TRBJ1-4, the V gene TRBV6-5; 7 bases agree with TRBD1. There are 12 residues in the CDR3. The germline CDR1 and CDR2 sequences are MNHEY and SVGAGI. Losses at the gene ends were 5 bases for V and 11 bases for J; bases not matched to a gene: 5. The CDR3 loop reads CASSPEGAKLFF. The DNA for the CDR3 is TGTGCCAGCAGTCCCGAGGGGGCTAAACTGTTTTTT.

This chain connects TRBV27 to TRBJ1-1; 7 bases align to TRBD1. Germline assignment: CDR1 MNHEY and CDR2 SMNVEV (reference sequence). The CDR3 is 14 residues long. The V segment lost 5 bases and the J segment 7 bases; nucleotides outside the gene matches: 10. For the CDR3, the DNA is TGTGCCAGCAGTGCCCCCGACAGGGTCGATGAAGCTTTCTTT. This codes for CASSAPDRVDEAFF.

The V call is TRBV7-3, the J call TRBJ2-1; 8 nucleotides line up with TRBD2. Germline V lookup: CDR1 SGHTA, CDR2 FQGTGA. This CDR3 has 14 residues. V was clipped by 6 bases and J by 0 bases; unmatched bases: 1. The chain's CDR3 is CASRSGSSYNEQFF. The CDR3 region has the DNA TGTGCCAGCAGGAGCGGGAGCTCCTACAATGAGCAGTTCTTC.

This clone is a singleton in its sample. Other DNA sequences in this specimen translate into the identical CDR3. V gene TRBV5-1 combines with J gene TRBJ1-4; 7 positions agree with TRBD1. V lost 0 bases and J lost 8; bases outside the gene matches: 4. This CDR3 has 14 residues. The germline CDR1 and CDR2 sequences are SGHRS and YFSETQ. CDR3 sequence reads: CASSLGQGDEKLFF. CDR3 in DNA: TGCGCCAGCAGCTTGGGGCAGGGGGACGAAAAACTGTTTTTT.

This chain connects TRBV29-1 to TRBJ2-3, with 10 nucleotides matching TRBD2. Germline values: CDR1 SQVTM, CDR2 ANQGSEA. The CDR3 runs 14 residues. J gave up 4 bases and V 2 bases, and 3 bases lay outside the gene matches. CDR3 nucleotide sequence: TGCAGCGTTGAAAGCGGGGGGGCCCCAGATACGCAGTATTTT. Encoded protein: CSVESGGAPDTQYF.

CDR3 loop: CASSLVAGENQPQHF. CDR3 bases: TGCGCCAGCAGCTTGGTGGCAGGGGAAAATCAGCCCCAGCATTTT. The rearrangement uses TRBV5-1 and TRBJ1-5; the D gene is possibly TRBD1 (6 bases). Germline V CDR1 and CDR2: SGHRS, YFSETQ. This CDR3 region has 15 residues. Trimming removed 0 bases from V and 4 bases from J, with 11 bases in between. The full variable domain, with the rest looked up from reference TRBV5-1 and TRBJ1-5, is KAGVTQTPRYLIKTRGQQVTLSCSPISGHRSVSWYQQTPGQGLQFLFEYFSETQRNKGNFPGRFSGRQFSNSRSEMNVSTLELGDSALYLCASSLVAGENQPQHFGDGTRLSIL.

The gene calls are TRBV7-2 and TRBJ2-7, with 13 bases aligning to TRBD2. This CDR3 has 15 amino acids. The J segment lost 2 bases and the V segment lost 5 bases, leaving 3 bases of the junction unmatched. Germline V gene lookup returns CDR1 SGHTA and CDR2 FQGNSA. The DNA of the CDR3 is TGTGCCAGCAGCCAGGGACTAGCGGGGACCTACGAGCAGTACTTC. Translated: CASSQGLAGTYEQYF.

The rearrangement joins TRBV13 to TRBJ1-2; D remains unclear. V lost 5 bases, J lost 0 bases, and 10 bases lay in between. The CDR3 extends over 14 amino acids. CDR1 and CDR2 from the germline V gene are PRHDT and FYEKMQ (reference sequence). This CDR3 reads CASSGGPANYGYTF. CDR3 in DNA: TGTGCCAGCAGCGGAGGGCCAGCTAACTATGGCTACACCTTC.

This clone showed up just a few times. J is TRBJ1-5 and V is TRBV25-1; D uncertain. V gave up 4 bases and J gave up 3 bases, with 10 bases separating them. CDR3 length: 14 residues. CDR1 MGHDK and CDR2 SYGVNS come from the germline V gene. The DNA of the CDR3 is TGTGCCAGCAGTGGGTCAGGTCCCAATCAGCCCCAGCATTTT. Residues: CASSGSGPNQPQHF.

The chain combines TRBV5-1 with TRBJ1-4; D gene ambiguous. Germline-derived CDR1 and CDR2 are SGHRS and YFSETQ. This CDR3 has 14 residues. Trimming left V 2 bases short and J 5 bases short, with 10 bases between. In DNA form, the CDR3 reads TGCGCCAGCAGCTTTCACAACAGCAATGAAAAACTGTTTTTT. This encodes CASSFHNSNEKLFF. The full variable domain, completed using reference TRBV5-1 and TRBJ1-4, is KAGVTQTPRYLIKTRGQQVTLSCSPISGHRSVSWYQQTPGQGLQFLFEYFSETQRNKGNFPGRFSGRQFSNSRSEMNVSTLELGDSALYLCASSFHNSNEKLFFGSGTQLSVL.

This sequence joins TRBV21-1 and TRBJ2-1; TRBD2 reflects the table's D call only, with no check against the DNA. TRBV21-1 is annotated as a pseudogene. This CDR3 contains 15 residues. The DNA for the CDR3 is TGTGCCAGCAGCACTGGACTAGCGGGAGACAATGAGCAGTTCTTC. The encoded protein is CASSTGLAGDNEQFF.